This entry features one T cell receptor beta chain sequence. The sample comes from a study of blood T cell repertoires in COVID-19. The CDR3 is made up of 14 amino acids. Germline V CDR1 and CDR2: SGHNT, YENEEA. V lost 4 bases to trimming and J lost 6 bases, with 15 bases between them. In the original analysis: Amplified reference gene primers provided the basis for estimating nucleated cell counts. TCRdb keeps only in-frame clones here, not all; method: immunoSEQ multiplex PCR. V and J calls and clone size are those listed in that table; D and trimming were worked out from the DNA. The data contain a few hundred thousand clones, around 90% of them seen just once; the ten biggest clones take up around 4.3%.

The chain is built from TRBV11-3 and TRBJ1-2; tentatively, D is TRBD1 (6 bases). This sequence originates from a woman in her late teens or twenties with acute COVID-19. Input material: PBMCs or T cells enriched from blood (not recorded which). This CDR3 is CASSSAGELDGYTF. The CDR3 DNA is TGTGCCAGCAGCTCCGCAGGGGAACTGGATGGCTACACCTTC.